This T cell receptor (beta chain) was sequenced during a study of T cell responses to AZD1222 COVID-19 vaccine. TCRdb keeps only in-frame clones here, not all; method: immunoSEQ multiplex PCR. Of about 150,000 clones in the sample, 90% were seen once. Worth noting for this clone: Its specificity is not known.

General study findings and limits: Nearly half of spike-specific TCRs reportedly go after variant regions that carry no mutations. With dominance at 160-218 and 743-854, vaccine-associated CD4 TCRs spanned spike. Baseline antibody screening turned up just a handful of seropositive AZD1222 recipients. In a largely white British group with more females than males, clonal diversity was possibly underestimated.

V gave up 4 bases and J gave up 4 bases; unmatched junction bases: 3. The V gene's germline CDR1 is SGDLS and CDR2 YYNGEE. CDR3 size: 14 residues. The specimen comprised peripheral blood, sampled on day 0 of AZD1222 vaccination. The clonotype originates from an adult in good health. The gene calls are TRBV9 and TRBJ2-3, with TRBD1 identical over 10 bases. In DNA, the CDR3 is TGTGCCAGCAGCTTCGGGACAGGGGCAGATACGCAGTATTTT. It translates to CASSFGTGADTQYF.